These 19 T cell receptor beta chains came from one sample sequenced in a study of PD-1 blockade in mismatch repair-deficient tumors. The antigens for these receptors are not known. Produced via immunoSEQ multiplex PCR; TCRdb's table is partial and in-frame only. In the table there are over 9,000 clones, approximately 83% of which are singletons. The sample's time point: approximately 10-day in vitro stimulation with candidate neoantigen peptide 2. The sequencing here drew on cells cultured in vitro, taken from a patient treated with pembrolizumab. All receptors come from an adult with mismatch repair-deficient cancer.

The V call is TRBV28, the J call TRBJ1-1, with TRBD1 as a possible D gene (5 bases). CDR3 length equals 15 residues. Trimming stripped 5 bases from V and 0 bases from J, with 13 bases between. Germline V gene lookup returns CDR1 MDHEN and CDR2 SYDVKM. The CDR3 loop reads CASSPLGEMNTEAFF. DNA of the CDR3: TGTGCCAGCAGTCCTTTAGGGGAAATGAACACTGAAGCTTTCTTT.

This clone was seen a handful of times. The chain uses TRBV5-1 and TRBJ1-2; D is ambiguous. V was clipped by 5 bases and J by 4 bases, with 18 bases between them. Germline V CDR1 and CDR2: SGHRS, YFSETQ. The CDR3 totals 15 residues. The CDR3 is CASRGIGESGYGYTF. The CDR3 bases are TGCGCCAGCAGAGGGATCGGGGAGTCAGGCTATGGCTACACCTTC.

The V and J genes are TRBV9 and TRBJ2-1, with 7 bases fitting TRBD2. V was pared by 0 bases and J by 3 bases, with 12 bases of the junction left unmatched. The germline gives CDR1 SGDLS, CDR2 YYNGEE. The CDR3 has 18 residues. DNA for the CDR3: TGTGCCAGCAGCGTAGTTGGGGGAGGGCCTGGGGGCTACAATGAGCAGTTCTTC. It translates to CASSVVGGGPGGYNEQFF.

The rearrangement links TRBV5-1 to TRBJ2-3; 7 bases fit TRBD2. V lost 1 base to trimming and J lost 5 bases; unmatched junction nucleotides: 7. The CDR3 runs 15 residues. The germline V gene encodes CDR1 SGHRS and CDR2 YFSETQ. The CDR3 coding sequence is TGCGCCAGCAGCTTGCCCGGGACGGGGGGAGATACGCAGTATTTT. This encodes CASSLPGTGGDTQYF. Drawing the rest from reference TRBV5-1 and TRBJ2-3, the complete variable domain is KAGVTQTPRYLIKTRGQQVTLSCSPISGHRSVSWYQQTPGQGLQFLFEYFSETQRNKGNFPGRFSGRQFSNSRSEMNVSTLELGDSALYLCASSLPGTGGDTQYFGPGTRLTVL.

The CDR3 here is CSVRTGGEETQYF. The CDR3 coding sequence is TGCAGCGTTCGTACAGGGGGCGAAGAGACCCAGTACTTC. The rearrangement joins TRBV29-1 to TRBJ2-5; 9 positions agree with TRBD1. CDR1 and CDR2 (germline): SQVTM, ANQGSEA. The V gene end was trimmed by 5 bases and the J gene end by 3 bases; junction bases not matched to a gene: 4. This CDR3 comprises 13 residues.

The chain's CDR3 is CASSTGTAALGKKLFF. As DNA, the CDR3 is TGCGCCAGCAGCACCGGGACAGCGGCCTTAGGGAAGAAACTGTTTTTT. This chain uses TRBV5-1 with TRBJ1-4; TRBD1 matches at 7 bases. CDR3 length equals 16 residues. V gave up 4 bases and J gave up 11 bases; unmatched junction bases: 17. From germline, CDR1 is SGHRS and CDR2 YFSETQ. Full variable domain (remainder filled in from reference TRBV5-1 and TRBJ1-4): KAGVTQTPRYLIKTRGQQVTLSCSPISGHRSVSWYQQTPGQGLQFLFEYFSETQRNKGNFPGRFSGRQFSNSRSEMNVSTLELGDSALYLCASSTGTAALGKKLFFGSGTQLSVL.

In its sample, this clone was seen a few times. The V gene is TRBV11-3, the J gene TRBJ2-1; 7 nucleotides line up with TRBD2. CDR3 length: 15 amino acids. The V segment lost 2 bases and the J segment 8 bases; nucleotides outside the gene matches: 9. Germline CDR1 reads SGHNT; CDR2 reads YENEEA. Here the CDR3 reads CASSLIEREGDEQFF. In DNA form, the CDR3 reads TGTGCCAGCAGCTTAATCGAGAGGGAGGGTGATGAGCAGTTCTTC.

The chain carries TRBV29-1 and TRBJ2-7; the D gene is possibly TRBD2 (6 bases). This CDR3 region has 11 residues. In germline, CDR1 is SQVTM, CDR2 ANQGSEA. V lost 6 bases and J 0 bases, leaving 6 bases between the germline ends. The DNA of the CDR3 is TGCAGCGTCGGGGGCTCCTACGAGCAGTACTTC. Encoded protein: CSVGGSYEQYF.

This clone was recorded only once. The chain joins TRBV9 to TRBJ2-1; 9 bases fit TRBD2. CDR3 length equals 14 residues. Trimming cost V 0 bases and J 12 bases; bases outside gene matches: 7. Germline V gene lookup returns CDR1 SGDLS and CDR2 YYNGEE. CDR3 DNA: TGTGCCAGCAGCGTAGTGGCTAGCGGGACCCCGCAGTTCTTC. This codes for CASSVVASGTPQFF. Combining the CDR3 with reference TRBV9 and TRBJ2-1 gives the whole variable domain DSGVTQTPKHLITATGQRVTLRCSPRSGDLSVYWYQQSLDQGLQFLIQYYNGEERAKGNILERFSAQQFPDLHSELNLSSLELGDSALYFCASSVVASGTPQFFGPGTRLTVL.

The CDR3 bases are TGCGCCAGCAGCTTGACAGACCTAACCGGGGAGCTGTTTTTT. It encodes CASSLTDLTGELFF. The rearrangement links TRBV5-1 to TRBJ2-2; no clear D gene. Per germline, CDR1 SGHRS and CDR2 YFSETQ. The CDR3 is 14 residues long. The V end was cut by 1 base, the J end by 5 bases, with 9 bases between.

This clone was observed a single time. The chain uses TRBV11-1 and TRBJ2-2; weak D call: TRBD1 (6 bases). Germline CDR1 is SGHAT and CDR2 is FQDESV (reference sequence). V shed 5 bases and J shed 1 base, with 17 bases lying between them. The CDR3 is made up of 17 amino acids. The CDR3 DNA reads as TGTGCCAGCAGCCCTATTGCTACAGGGTGGAACACCGGGGAGCTGTTTTTT. Encoded protein: CASSPIATGWNTGELFF.

The chain has TRBV19 and TRBJ2-2; 7 bases map to TRBD2. The CDR3 is made up of 13 amino acids. Trimming at V came to 6 bases and at J to 9 bases, leaving 7 bases not matched to a gene. Per the germline V gene, CDR1 is LNHDA and CDR2 is SQIVND (reference sequence). For the CDR3, the DNA is TGTGCCAGTAGGACACTAGCGCGGAGGGAGCTGTTTTTT. Its translation is CASRTLARRELFF.

The chain uses TRBV7-3 and TRBJ1-1; 9 bases map to TRBD1. Per the germline V gene, CDR1 is SGHTA and CDR2 is FQGTGA. The V and J ends lost 3 bases and 1 base, in that order; junction bases with no gene match: 0. The CDR3 length is 14 residues. The CDR3 protein is CASSLTGGNTEAFF. For the CDR3, the DNA is TGTGCCAGCAGCTTGACAGGGGGGAACACTGAAGCTTTCTTT. The full variable domain, in which reference TRBV7-3 and TRBJ1-1 provide the parts outside the CDR3, is GAGVSQTPSNKVTEKGKYVELRCDPISGHTALYWYRQSLGQGPEFLIYFQGTGAADDSGLPNDRFFAVRPEGSVSTLKIQRTERGDSAVYLCASSLTGGNTEAFFGQGTRLTVV.

This clone was detected a few times. V and J are TRBV7-1 and TRBJ1-1; TRBD1 is a possible D gene (5 bases). TRBV7-1 counts as an open reading frame of uncertain function. V lost 4 bases and J lost 3, with 9 bases in between. This CDR3 has 13 amino acids. CDR3 sequence: CASSLDSYTEAFF. CDR3 in DNA: TGTGCCAGCAGCTTAGACAGCTACACTGAAGCTTTCTTT.

A remark on this clone: At one boundary the junction diverges from the germline segment, which might be a read error. Other DNA variants within this sample encode the same CDR3. V usage is TRBV4-1 and J usage is TRBJ2-1; perhaps TRBD2 as D (6 bases). Germline CDR1 reads MGHRA; CDR2 reads YSYEKL. This CDR3 region has 13 residues. Here the CDR3 reads CASSDRLEGEQFF. In DNA, the CDR3 is TGCGCCAGCAGCGATAGACTAGAGGGTGAGCAATTCTTC.

J is TRBJ1-1 and V is TRBV30, with TRBD1 as a possible D gene (6 bases). The CDR3 is 15 amino acids. CDR1 and CDR2 from the germline V gene are GTSNPN and SVGIG (reference sequence). Trimming removed 0 bases at V and 1 base at J, with 12 bases between. This chain's CDR3 is CAWSVPDRTNTEAFF. The CDR3 DNA reads as TGTGCCTGGAGTGTTCCAGACAGGACGAACACTGAAGCTTTCTTT.

The chain carries TRBV29-1 and TRBJ2-2, with D possibly TRBD1 on 5 matching bases. Trimming pared 7 bases from V and 8 bases from J, leaving 17 bases between. CDR1 is SQVTM and CDR2 is ANQGSEA in the germline V gene. This CDR3 is built from 13 residues. CDR3 DNA: TGCAGCGGGAGACAGAGTTCCAGGGGGGAGCTGTTTTTT. It yields the protein CSGRQSSRGELFF.

The rearrangement links TRBV18 to TRBJ2-3; TRBD2 agrees at 8 bases. The ends lost 1 base at V and 5 bases at J; junction bases unmatched: 5. CDR1 and CDR2 (germline): KGHSH, LQKENI. This CDR3 comprises 15 residues. The DNA of the CDR3 is TGTGCCAGCTCACCACAGGGACTAGGACGAGATACGCAGTATTTT. This sequence encodes CASSPQGLGRDTQYF. The full variable domain, with the rest looked up from reference TRBV18 and TRBJ2-3, is NAGVMQNPRHLVRRRGQEARLRCSPMKGHSHVYWYRQLPEEGLKFMVYLQKENIIDESGMPKERFSAEFPKEGPSILRIQQVVRGDSAAYFCASSPQGLGRDTQYFGPGTRLTVL.

V gene TRBV6-1 combines with J gene TRBJ1-3; 7 bases fit TRBD1. This CDR3 region has 13 residues. Germline V gene data show CDR1 as MNHNS and CDR2 as SASEGT. Trimming cost V 6 bases and J 8 bases; bases outside gene matches: 7. The chain's CDR3 is CASSKTGVDTIYF. The CDR3 region has the DNA TGTGCCAGCAGCAAAACAGGGGTGGACACCATATATTTT.